The entry that follows covers one T cell receptor (beta chain) sequence. No antigen is known for it. The CDR3 is 15 amino acids. Trimming shortened V by 3 bases and J by 9 bases, and 23 bases separated the two germline ends. Germline V gene lookup returns CDR1 GTSNPN and CDR2 SVGIG (reference sequence). Sample treatment: around 19 received Ad26.COV2.S at low or high dose, single or two shots; about five received placebo; per-sample allocation not given. Sampling occurred on day 63 after the first vaccine or placebo injection. The data are from a study of Ad26.COV2.S vaccination and SARS-CoV-2 variants. Study-level background: Participants got Ad26.COV2.S intramuscularly, once or twice 56 days apart. Whole-study results and caveats: Vaccine recipients had higher spike-specific TCR breadth than placebo recipients.

Generated by immunoSEQ multiplex PCR, the TCRdb table keeps only in-frame clones and is missing some. Found here are approximately 300,000 clones, roughly 86% of them singletons; the top ten hold approximately 2%. This specimen consisted of peripheral blood, obtained in a trial of Ad26.COV2.S vaccine versus placebo. The clonotype was recovered from a person between 18 and 65 years old who received the Ad26.COV2.S COVID-19 vaccine or a placebo. The J gene is TRBJ1-1, the V gene TRBV30; D is possibly TRBD1 (5 bases). The DNA for the CDR3 is TGTGCCTGGAGGGTTTCGGCAGGGTCCTCCTTAAAAGCTTTCTTT. This gives the protein CAWRVSAGSSLKAFF.